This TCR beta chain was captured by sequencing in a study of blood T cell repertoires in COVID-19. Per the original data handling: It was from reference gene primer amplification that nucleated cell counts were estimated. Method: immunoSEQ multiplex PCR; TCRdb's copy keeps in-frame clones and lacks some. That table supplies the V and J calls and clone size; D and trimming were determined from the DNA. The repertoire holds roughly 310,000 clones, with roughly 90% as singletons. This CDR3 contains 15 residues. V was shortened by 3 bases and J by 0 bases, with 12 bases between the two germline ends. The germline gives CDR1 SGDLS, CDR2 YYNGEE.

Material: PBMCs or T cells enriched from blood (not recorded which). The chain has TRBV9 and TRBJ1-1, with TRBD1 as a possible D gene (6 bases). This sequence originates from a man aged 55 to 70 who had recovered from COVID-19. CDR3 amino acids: CASSAQTGMNTEAFF. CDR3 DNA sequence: TGTGCCAGCAGCGCACAAACAGGGATGAACACTGAAGCTTTCTTT.